This TCR beta chain was captured in a study of blood T cell repertoires in COVID-19. Study overall: The United States, Italy and Spain provided the acute and convalescent COVID-19 samples. Sample material is recorded as cDNA or gDNA derived from T cells, B-cell-depleted T cells, or PBMCs.

How the authors handled the data: Reference gene primers were amplified, and this amplification served to estimate nucleated cell counts. Sequencing used immunoSEQ multiplex PCR; TCRdb keeps in-frame clones, though not all of them. V and J calls and clone size are copied from that table; D and trimming were computed from the DNA. The sample has about 71,000 clones, roughly nine tenths seen once. The sequenced sample was peripheral blood. This receptor was taken from a man aged 50 to 59 with active COVID-19.

CDR3 DNA: TGTGCCAGCAGCCCTGGAGATAGCAATCAGCCCCAGCATTTT. Translating it yields CASSPGDSNQPQHF. This chain joins TRBV9 and TRBJ1-5; no firm D call. CDR1 and CDR2 from the germline V gene are SGDLS and YYNGEE. This CDR3 has 14 residues. V lost 4 bases and J 0 bases, leaving 8 bases between the germline ends.